Presented here are 27 T cell receptor beta chains from one specimen sequenced in a study of vaccination and CD4 T cells after COVID-19. Sequence data for DNA of cultured CD4+ T cells were generated by the Oncomine TCR Beta short-read assay. TCRdb ran MiXCR on the PCR reads and lists one entry per CDR3 protein. In the table there are about 30,000 distinct CDR3 sequences, about two thirds of which are singletons. Specified treatment: roughly 10-day PBMC culture with coronavirus spike peptide pools or control peptides (ViraFEST assay). No antigen has been assigned to these receptors. The sequences come from CD4+ T cells from blood, cultured in vitro, collected after SARS-CoV-2 vaccination. Receptors originate from a human donor who received a COVID-19 vaccine.

The V and J genes are TRBV20-1 and TRBJ2-3, with 9 bases aligning to TRBD2. In germline, CDR1 is DFQATT, CDR2 SNEGSKA (reference sequence). The J segment lost 3 bases and the V segment lost 3 bases, leaving 7 bases of the junction unmatched. The CDR3 runs 15 residues. CDR3 sequence: CSARGGGVSTDTQYF. For the CDR3, the DNA is TGCAGTGCTAGGGGCGGGGGGGTATCAACAGATACGCAGTATTTT.

The rearrangement joins TRBV6-5 to TRBJ2-7; 10 bases fit TRBD1. This CDR3 has 13 residues. The germline V gene has CDR1 MNHEY and CDR2 SVGAGI. Losses at the gene ends were 4 bases for V and 6 bases for J; bases not matched to a gene: 3. The CDR3 reads CASSSGQGSEQYF. The CDR3 bases are TGTGCCAGCAGTTCGGGACAGGGGTCCGAGCAGTACTTC.

This clonotype was counted only a few times. This chain uses TRBV7-2 with TRBJ1-1; D uncertain. In germline, CDR1 is SGHTA, CDR2 FQGNSA. V dropped 5 bases and J dropped 3 bases, with 19 bases sitting between them. The CDR3 runs to 16 residues. CDR3 nucleotide sequence: TGTGCCAGCAGCAACACCCTCAGAGGTTCTTACACTGAAGCTTTCTTT. Protein sequence: CASSNTLRGSYTEAFF.

The chain joins TRBV7-2 to TRBJ2-1; D perhaps matches TRBD1 (6 bases). This CDR3 has 13 residues. The V gene lost 5 bases and the J gene lost 9 bases, with 14 bases spanning the gap. Per the germline V gene, CDR1 is SGHTA and CDR2 is FQGNSA. Written as DNA, the CDR3 is TGTGCCAGCAGCCAGGGAGTAGGGGGTGAGCAGTTCTTC. Translation gives CASSQGVGGEQFF.

The chain links TRBV20-1 to TRBJ2-7, with no clear D. The V end lost 0 bases, the J end lost 2 bases, and 8 bases lay between the germline ends. This CDR3 region has 13 residues. Germline CDR1 is DFQATT and CDR2 is SNEGSKA (reference sequence). The DNA of the CDR3 is TGCAGTGCTAGAGATTCGGTGGCCTACGAGCAGTACTTC. This translates into CSARDSVAYEQYF.

This rearrangement joins TRBV15 to TRBJ2-5, with a weak D call TRBD1 (5 bases). Trimming shortened V by 0 bases and J by 4 bases, and 15 bases separated the two germline ends. The CDR3 covers 16 residues. The V gene's germline CDR1 is LNHNV and CDR2 YYDKDF (reference sequence). The CDR3 DNA is TGTGCCACCAGCAGAGATTTCAGGGTTAGACGAGAGACCCAGTACTTC. It translates to CATSRDFRVRRETQYF.

This clonotype was detected only a few times. The chain links TRBV6-1 to TRBJ1-1; 8 nucleotides align to TRBD1. The CDR3 has 12 residues. Germline values: CDR1 MNHNS, CDR2 SASEGT. With 6 bases clipped from V and 8 bases from J, the junction kept 5 bases outside the gene matches. This CDR3 is CASSLDRAEAFF. Here the CDR3 DNA reads TGTGCCAGCAGCCTGGACAGGGCCGAAGCTTTCTTT.

V and J are TRBV24-1 and TRBJ1-2; TRBD1 matches at 7 bases. This CDR3 has 18 amino acids. CDR1 and CDR2 from the germline V gene are KGHDR and SFDVKD. V dropped 0 bases and J dropped 4; count of bases not matched to a gene: 13. DNA of the CDR3: TGTGCCACCAGTGATTTGGGCAGGGGGGGGAGGGTTCTCTATGGCTACACCTTC. As protein: CATSDLGRGGRVLYGYTF.

The chain is built from TRBV5-3 and TRBJ2-1, with a possible D match to TRBD2 (6 bases). TRBV5-3 is annotated as an ORF whose role is uncertain. V lost 6 bases and J 11 bases, leaving 15 bases between the germline ends. This CDR3 is built from 12 residues. Here the CDR3 reads CARMPEGMKQFF. CDR3 DNA sequence: TGTGCCAGAATGCCGGAGGGAATGAAGCAGTTCTTC.

This rearrangement joins TRBV12-5 to TRBJ1-5; D possibly corresponds to TRBD1 (5 bases). Germline V gene data show CDR1 as LGHNT and CDR2 as FRNRAP. This CDR3 has 13 residues. V was shortened by 1 base and J by 4 bases, with 5 bases between the two germline ends. The CDR3: CASGLGQNQPQHF. The CDR3 DNA reads as TGTGCTAGTGGTTTGGGACAGAATCAGCCCCAGCATTTT.

This clonotype has a handful of counts. This rearrangement joins TRBV11-3 to TRBJ2-4, with TRBD2 matching 10 bases. The CDR3 runs 17 residues. Germline CDR1 and CDR2: SGHNT and YENEEA. Unmatched junction bases numbered 7, after V lost 5 bases and J lost 0 bases. In DNA form, the CDR3 reads TGTGCCAGCAGCCACATCCTAGCGGGGGTAGCCAAAAACATTCAGTACTTC. Residues: CASSHILAGVAKNIQYF.

The V call is TRBV20-1, the J call TRBJ2-5, with D unclear. Trimming cost V 4 bases and J 2 bases, with 11 bases left between them. The CDR3 length is 13 residues. Per germline, CDR1 DFQATT and CDR2 SNEGSKA (reference sequence). CDR3 residues: CSATAQVQETQYF. CDR3 nucleotides: TGCAGTGCTACCGCCCAGGTACAAGAGACCCAGTACTTC.

The rearrangement uses TRBV19 and TRBJ2-5, with a tentative D call TRBD2 (5 bases). This CDR3 contains 13 residues. Trimming left V 8 bases short and J 5 bases short, with 15 bases between. The germline V gene has CDR1 LNHDA and CDR2 SQIVND (reference sequence). This CDR3 is CASRKSPGETQYF. The CDR3 nucleotides are TGTGCCAGTCGCAAATCCCCGGGGGAGACCCAGTACTTC.

This clonotype turned up a few times. The rearrangement joins TRBV20-1 to TRBJ1-2; D not resolved. This CDR3 is built from 13 residues. The germline V and J ends were trimmed by 3 bases and 2 bases, with 10 bases remaining between them. The V gene's germline CDR1 is DFQATT and CDR2 SNEGSKA (reference sequence). CDR3 amino acids: CSASGQENYGYTF. The DNA for the CDR3 is TGCAGTGCTAGTGGGCAGGAAAACTATGGCTACACCTTC.

The V and J genes are TRBV6-1 and TRBJ2-5; a weak D match, TRBD1 (5 bases). V shed 0 bases and J shed 1 base, with 15 bases lying between them. The CDR3 is made up of 17 amino acids. Germline V gene data show CDR1 as MNHNS and CDR2 as SASEGT. CDR3 DNA sequence: TGTGCCAGCAGTGAAGCGTTTAAGGGGAATCCCCAAGAGACCCAGTACTTC. This sequence encodes CASSEAFKGNPQETQYF.

V and J are TRBV11-2 and TRBJ2-5; 8 positions match TRBD2. The CDR3 loop spans 17 amino acids. Germline lookup yields CDR1 SGHAT and CDR2 FQNNGV. Trimming cost V 5 bases and J 5 bases; bases outside gene matches: 16. This CDR3 reads CASSPRLVGGALETQYF. CDR3 in DNA: TGTGCCAGCAGCCCAAGGCTGGTCGGGGGGGCCTTGGAGACCCAGTACTTC.

The CDR3 nucleotides read TGTGCCAGCAGCTTAGTTGGGTCCACCGGGGAGCTGTTTTTT. Translated, it gives CASSLVGSTGELFF. This chain links TRBV7-2 with TRBJ2-2; D gene unclear. V lost 1 base to trimming and J lost 4 bases, with 7 bases between them. The CDR3 covers 14 residues. Germline values: CDR1 SGHTA, CDR2 FQGNSA.

This clonotype has a handful of counts. V usage is TRBV5-4 and J usage is TRBJ2-3; D not certain. The V end lost 3 bases, the J end lost 2 bases, and 4 bases lay between the germline ends. Germline assignment: CDR1 SGHNT and CDR2 YYREEE (reference sequence). There are 12 residues in the CDR3. DNA for the CDR3: TGTGCCAGCAGCTCCTACACAGATACGCAGTATTTT. Amino acid sequence: CASSSYTDTQYF.

This rearrangement joins TRBV25-1 to TRBJ2-3, with TRBD2 identical over 7 bases. The germline V gene has CDR1 MGHDK and CDR2 SYGVNS. This CDR3 spans 21 amino acids. The junction had 24 bases not matched to a gene; V was cut back by 6 bases and J by 0 bases. The CDR3 region is CASRSPPGLAEKITSTDTQYF. The CDR3 DNA reads as TGTGCCAGCAGGAGCCCCCCCGGGCTAGCGGAAAAAATTACTAGCACAGATACGCAGTATTTT. The full variable domain, with the rest looked up from reference TRBV25-1 and TRBJ2-3, is EADIYQTPRYLVIGTGKKITLECSQTMGHDKMYWYQQDPGMELHLIHYSYGVNSTEKGDLSSESTVSRIRTEHFPLTLESARPSHTSQYLCASRSPPGLAEKITSTDTQYFGPGTRLTVL.

The table lists this clonotype with a few counts. J is TRBJ2-1 and V is TRBV6-1, with 11 bases that match TRBD2. V was pared by 6 bases and J by 5 bases, with 12 bases of the junction left unmatched. The CDR3 runs 17 residues. Germline CDR1 is MNHNS and CDR2 is SASEGT. CDR3 protein: CASRERPLAGDHNEQFF. CDR3 nucleotides: TGTGCCAGCAGAGAAAGGCCACTAGCGGGGGACCACAATGAGCAGTTCTTC.

This clonotype was seen a few times. The chain has TRBV12-3 or TRBV12-4 and TRBJ1-3, with 7 bases that match TRBD1. The V and J ends lost 2 bases and 0 bases, in that order; junction bases with no gene match: 4. The CDR3 length is 16 residues. DNA for the CDR3: TGTGCCAGCAGTTTAATGGGACAGACCTCTGGAAACACCATATATTTT. Its protein product is CASSLMGQTSGNTIYF.

This chain links TRBV19 with TRBJ2-2; no firm D call. Germline CDR1 and CDR2: LNHDA and SQIVND (reference sequence). V lost 2 bases to trimming and J lost 6 bases, with 19 bases between them. The CDR3 has 17 residues. CDR3 sequence reads: CASSILGRARIPGELFF. Here the CDR3 DNA reads TGTGCCAGTAGTATATTAGGCAGAGCTCGAATTCCCGGGGAGCTGTTTTTT.

This chain uses TRBV20-1 with TRBJ2-2; maybe TRBD2 (7 bases). The V gene's germline CDR1 is DFQATT and CDR2 SNEGSKA (reference sequence). This CDR3 is 16 amino acids long. The V end lost 3 bases, the J end lost 4 bases, and 18 bases lay between the germline ends. The CDR3 is CSARFMGGRGTGELFF. The DNA of the CDR3 is TGCAGTGCTAGGTTTATGGGGGGGCGGGGCACCGGGGAGCTGTTTTTT.

The chain is built from TRBV30 and TRBJ1-6, with D uncertain. Trimming removed 4 bases at V and 6 bases at J, with 7 bases between. This CDR3 comprises 12 residues. Looked up from germline, CDR1 is GTSNPN and CDR2 is SVGIG (reference sequence). CDR3 sequence (DNA): TGTGCCTGGATGTCGAGTAATTCACCCCTCCACTTT. Its protein product is CAWMSSNSPLHF.

CDR3 coding DNA: TGTGCCAGCAGTTTGTTGCGGGGGGTCCAGGGGGATGAGCAGTTCTTC. It specifies CASSLLRGVQGDEQFF. This rearrangement joins TRBV27 to TRBJ2-1; TRBD2 might be the D (8 bases). CDR1 is MNHEY, CDR2 SMNVEV, per germline (reference sequence). Trimming shortened V by 3 bases and J by 8 bases, and 20 bases separated the two germline ends. The CDR3 is made up of 16 amino acids.

This clonotype came up once. J is TRBJ2-3 and V is TRBV24-1, with 10 bases aligning to TRBD2. The germline gives CDR1 KGHDR, CDR2 SFDVKD. V dropped 1 base and J dropped 0; count of bases not matched to a gene: 15. CDR3 length equals 21 residues. The DNA of the CDR3 is TGTGCCACCAGTGATTTAGATCTCTCCGGGACTAGCGATACTAGCACAGATACGCAGTATTTT. Amino acids: CATSDLDLSGTSDTSTDTQYF.

The genes are TRBV7-2 and TRBJ1-2; tentatively, D is TRBD1 (5 bases). This CDR3 is 15 amino acids long. Germline V gene data show CDR1 as SGHTA and CDR2 as FQGNSA. Trimming cost V 5 bases and J 4 bases, with 17 bases left between them. The CDR3 loop reads CASSEDGARSYGYTF. In DNA, the CDR3 is TGTGCCAGCAGCGAAGACGGGGCTCGGTCCTATGGCTACACCTTC.